This section outlines one T cell receptor beta chain sequence together with its context. Methods used by the authors: How many nucleated cells were present was estimated from reference gene primer amplification. Method: immunoSEQ multiplex PCR; TCRdb's copy keeps in-frame clones and lacks some. V and J calls plus clone size are reproduced from that table; the DNA served to infer D and trimming. The sample contains about 140,000 clones, around 80% of which appear only once. The sample originates from a study of blood T cell repertoires in COVID-19. About the study: From the United States, Italy and Spain came samples of acute and convalescent COVID-19. Sources were T cells, B-cell-depleted T cells, or PBMCs; the material itself was cDNA or gDNA.

The sample was peripheral blood. The TCR originated in a man aged 55 to 70 with active or convalescent COVID-19.

CDR3 nucleotides: TGTGCCAGTAGTAGTAGAGGGACTAGCGGGAAGACAAGGCAGTTCTTC. Translating gives CASSSRGTSGKTRQFF. The V and J genes are TRBV19 and TRBJ2-1; 13 nucleotides agree with TRBD2. The germline CDR1 and CDR2 sequences are LNHDA and SQIVND (reference sequence). With V trimmed by 4 bases and J by 12 bases, 12 bases remained unmatched. CDR3 length: 16 amino acids.